The 21 T cell receptor beta chains below were found in one sample sequenced in a study of beta chain features in type 1 diabetes. Study-wide points: The study found moderately but significantly shorter TCRB CDR3s in all four CD4+ subsets of Type 1 diabetes patients.

The isolated RNA, all of it, was reverse transcribed, so expressed TCRB transcripts were what got sequenced. Generated by immunoSEQ multiplex PCR, the TCRdb table keeps only in-frame clones and is missing some. The data show about 650,000 clones, roughly an eighth seen once. The antigens these receptors bind are not known. Sequencing was carried out using naive CD4+ T cells from blood. The receptors come from a young man with type 1 diabetes.

The genes are TRBV13 and TRBJ1-6, with a possible D match to TRBD1 (6 bases). CDR1 and CDR2 from the germline V gene are PRHDT and FYEKMQ (reference sequence). The CDR3 sequence is 15 residues long. The V end was cut by 5 bases, the J end by 10 bases, with 18 bases between. CDR3 region: CASSRFTGGGSPLHF. DNA of the CDR3: TGTGCCAGCAGCCGTTTTACGGGGGGCGGCTCACCCCTCCACTTT.

V and J are TRBV2 and TRBJ1-6; 7 bases fit TRBD1. Germline V gene data show CDR1 as SNHLY and CDR2 as FYNNEI. This CDR3 has 16 amino acids. V was clipped by 2 bases and J by 10 bases; unmatched bases: 11. CDR3 region: CASSELPVKGGSPLHF. CDR3 sequence (DNA): TGTGCCAGCAGTGAACTTCCCGTGAAAGGGGGCTCACCCCTCCACTTT.

This rearrangement joins TRBV18 to TRBJ2-5; D may correspond to TRBD1 or TRBD2 (7 bases each). CDR3 length: 17 residues. CDR1 is KGHSH, CDR2 LQKENI, per germline. Trimming left V 2 bases short and J 5 bases short, with 21 bases between. CDR3 sequence (DNA): TGTGCCAGCTCACCAACCGGGACAGCGGGAAGGTTGGAGACCCAGTACTTC. Translation: CASSPTGTAGRLETQYF.

V and J are TRBV14 and TRBJ2-2; D is undetermined. The CDR3 covers 13 residues. The V gene's germline CDR1 is SGHDN and CDR2 FVKESK. The V end lost 1 base, the J end lost 5 bases, and 5 bases lay between the germline ends. CDR3 coding DNA: TGTGCCAGCAGCCAAGTAGTAACCGGGGAGCTGTTTTTT. Translation gives CASSQVVTGELFF.

This clone has more than one count but fewer than ten. The rearrangement uses TRBV7-2 and TRBJ2-7; the match to TRBD1 covers 12 bases. Per the germline V gene, CDR1 is SGHTA and CDR2 is FQGNSA. V lost 6 bases to trimming and J lost 3 bases; unmatched junction nucleotides: 6. The CDR3 is 15 amino acids. CDR3 residues: CASSIGTGGNYEQYF. The CDR3, as DNA: TGTGCCAGCAGTATAGGGACAGGGGGCAACTACGAGCAGTACTTC.

This clone was picked up a small number of times. The V call is TRBV5-4, the J call TRBJ1-1; TRBD1 agrees at 8 bases. Trimming at V came to 3 bases and at J to 8 bases, leaving 6 bases not matched to a gene. Germline CDR1 is SGHNT and CDR2 is YYREEE (reference sequence). The CDR3 is 13 amino acids. The CDR3 protein is CASSSGQGVEAFF. For the CDR3, the DNA is TGTGCCAGCAGCTCCGGACAGGGAGTAGAAGCTTTCTTT.

The chain recombines TRBV4-1 with TRBJ1-6; weak D call: TRBD1 (6 bases). Germline V gene data show CDR1 as MGHRA and CDR2 as YSYEKL. This CDR3 is built from 16 residues. The V end was cut by 0 bases, the J end by 7 bases, with 13 bases between. CDR3 nucleotides: TGCGCCAGCAGCCAAGAAAGGGGCAGGGGAAATTCACCCCTCCACTTT. Its translation is CASSQERGRGNSPLHF.

V is TRBV7-7 and J is TRBJ2-5, with 8 nucleotides matching TRBD1. The germline V gene encodes CDR1 SSHAT and CDR2 FNYEAQ (reference sequence). The CDR3 consists of 14 residues. The V and J ends lost 4 bases and 1 base, in that order; junction bases with no gene match: 2. CDR3 nucleotide sequence: TGTGCCAGCAGCTCCGACAGGGGCCAAGAGACCCAGTACTTC. Residues: CASSSDRGQETQYF. Full variable domain (outside the CDR3, taken from reference TRBV7-7 and TRBJ2-5): GAGVSQSPRYKVTKRGQDVTLRCDPISSHATLYWYQQALGQGPEFLTYFNYEAQPDKSGLPSDRFSAERPEGSISTLTIQRTEQRDSAMYRCASSSDRGQETQYFGPGTRLLVL.

This clone was picked up a small number of times. The same CDR3 is also encoded by other DNA sequences in this sample. The V gene is TRBV7-2, the J gene TRBJ1-5; 7 positions match TRBD1. V lost 5 bases, J lost 2 bases, and 3 bases stayed unmatched. The CDR3 is 14 residues long. Germline V gene lookup returns CDR1 SGHTA and CDR2 FQGNSA. CDR3 protein: CASSLQGRNQPQHF. For the CDR3, the DNA is TGTGCCAGCAGCCTACAGGGGCGCAATCAGCCCCAGCATTTT.

This chain links TRBV27 with TRBJ2-3; D possibly corresponds to TRBD1 (5 bases). The V and J ends lost 6 bases and 0 bases respectively, with 19 bases between them. This CDR3 is 17 amino acids long. Germline V lookup: CDR1 MNHEY, CDR2 SMNVEV (reference sequence). The CDR3 DNA is TGTGCCAGCAGCGAACATCAGGGAAGCGTTAGCACAGATACGCAGTATTTT. Residues: CASSEHQGSVSTDTQYF.

This clone was seen a handful of times. The CDR3 reads CASNHLDRGDGYTF. The CDR3, as DNA: TGTGCCAGTAACCACCTAGACAGGGGAGATGGCTACACCTTC. The chain links TRBV19 to TRBJ1-2; TRBD1 aligns across 8 bases. The J segment lost 6 bases and the V segment lost 7 bases, leaving 10 bases of the junction unmatched. This CDR3 has 14 amino acids. Germline V gene sequence: CDR1 LNHDA, CDR2 SQIVND (reference sequence). The full variable domain, its missing parts supplied by reference TRBV19 and TRBJ1-2, is DGGITQSPKYLFRKEGQNVTLSCEQNLNHDAMYWYRQDPGQGLRLIYYSQIVNDFQKGDIAEGYSVSREKKESFPLTVTSAQKNPTAFYLCASNHLDRGDGYTFGSGTRLTVV.

The chain recombines TRBV5-6 with TRBJ2-5; possibly TRBD1 or TRBD2 for D (5 bases each). Germline assignment: CDR1 SGHDT and CDR2 YYEEEE. The CDR3 covers 15 residues. The ends were cut back, 4 bases at V and 2 bases at J, with 15 bases in the middle. CDR3 sequence reads: CASSRDRGQQETQYF. DNA for the CDR3: TGTGCCAGCAGCCGAGACCGGGGCCAACAAGAGACCCAGTACTTC.

The genes are TRBV6-5 and TRBJ1-2, with D uncertain. In germline, CDR1 is MNHEY, CDR2 SVGAGI. This CDR3 spans 16 amino acids. V gave up 1 base and J gave up 6 bases, with 18 bases separating them. The CDR3 loop is CASSYFLAGSRNGYTF. Written as DNA, the CDR3 is TGTGCCAGCAGTTACTTTCTGGCAGGTTCGAGGAATGGCTACACCTTC.

The V gene is TRBV2, the J gene TRBJ2-5; no reliable D call. The V end was cut by 4 bases, the J end by 7 bases, with 10 bases between. The CDR3 spans 12 residues. CDR1 and CDR2 from the germline V gene are SNHLY and FYNNEI. The CDR3 bases are TGTGCCAGCAGTGGTCAGGCCGCGACCCAGTACTTC. Translating gives CASSGQAATQYF.

This clone turned up a few times. Possible read error: a much larger clone is one base away. This same CDR3 is encoded by further DNA sequences in the sample. The J gene is TRBJ2-3, the V gene TRBV7-9; no firm D call. The CDR3 runs to 12 residues. V was cut by 4 bases and J by 2 bases, with 4 bases left in between. The germline V gene encodes CDR1 SEHNR and CDR2 FQNEAQ (reference sequence). The CDR3 nucleotides are TGTGCCAGCAGCTCTTACACAGATACGCAGTATTTT. Encoded protein: CASSSYTDTQYF.

This clone was counted between two and nine times. This chain uses TRBV10-3 with TRBJ2-1; no firm D call. From germline, CDR1 is ENHRY and CDR2 SYGVKD. The CDR3 contains 14 residues. With 9 bases removed from V and 2 bases from J, the gap between germline ends came to 14 bases. In DNA, the CDR3 is TGTGCCATTTCTAACAGTGAGACCTACAATGAGCAGTTCTTC. Its translation: CAISNSETYNEQFF.

This clone was counted only a few times. The chain uses TRBV28 and TRBJ2-7; possible D gene TRBD1, 6 bases. Trimming pared 4 bases from V and 8 bases from J, leaving 15 bases between. This CDR3 region has 13 residues. CDR1 and CDR2 from the germline V gene are MDHEN and SYDVKM. CDR3 DNA sequence: TGTGCCAGCAGTTCGATCCTTGACAGGAAGCAGTACTTC. This gives the protein CASSSILDRKQYF.

This clone was observed a few times. In DNA form, the CDR3 reads TGTGCCAGTAGTCTGGACGAGGATCAGCCCCAGCATTTT. Amino acid sequence: CASSLDEDQPQHF. The J gene is TRBJ1-5, the V gene TRBV19; D is unresolved. With 5 bases removed from V and 5 bases from J, the gap between germline ends came to 10 bases. From germline, CDR1 is LNHDA and CDR2 SQIVND (reference sequence). This CDR3 comprises 13 residues.

This clone was detected only a few times. CDR3 in amino acids: CASSLTYSSGYEQYF. CDR3 DNA sequence: TGCGCCAGCAGCTTGACCTACTCGAGTGGGTACGAGCAGTACTTC. This sequence joins TRBV5-1 and TRBJ2-5; no definite D call. TRBJ2-7 explains the end of the DNA better; the J call may be wrong. This CDR3 comprises 15 residues. Germline assignment: CDR1 SGHRS and CDR2 YFSETQ.

This clone was picked up a small number of times. V and J are TRBV28 and TRBJ1-4, with D possibly TRBD1 on 5 matching bases. Germline CDR1 reads MDHEN; CDR2 reads SYDVKM. The CDR3 is 15 amino acids. V was pared by 4 bases and J by 1 base, with 10 bases between. The CDR3 loop reads CASSSPGGTNEKLFF. As DNA, the CDR3 is TGTGCCAGCAGTTCCCCCGGGGGAACTAATGAAAAACTGTTTTTT.

This clone was counted between two and nine times. This chain uses TRBV12-5 with TRBJ2-7; the match to TRBD1 covers 10 bases. The CDR3 extends over 14 amino acids. V dropped 3 bases and J dropped 6; count of bases not matched to a gene: 5. Germline V lookup: CDR1 LGHNT, CDR2 FRNRAP. CDR3 in DNA: TGTGCTAGTGGTTTCGGACAGGGGGACAGCGAGCAGTACTTC. Protein product: CASGFGQGDSEQYF.